Listed below are T cell receptor beta chains from one sample, sequenced in a study of T cells in Graves' hyperthyroidism and ophthalmopathy. TCRdb recomputed calls from the multiplex PCR reads with MiXCR, one row per CDR3 protein. The sample shows under 700,000 distinct CDR3 sequences, just over 45% of them seen only once. The specimen was peripheral blood or thyroid tissue (not recorded which). Receptors originate from a young woman with Graves' hyperthyroidism. Each CDR3 is given with its conserved first and last residue.

TRBJ1-1 | 15 | TRBV7-8 | CASSLEPGRNTEAFF
TRBJ1-5 | 15 | TRBV2 | CASSILDRVNQPQHF
TRBJ1-4 | 13 | TRBV9 | CASSQDVAVKLFF
TRBJ1-2 | 13 | TRBV29-1 | CSEETGERNGYTF
TRBJ1-5 | 14 | TRBV12-3/TRBV12-4 | CASSLKGSDQPQHF
TRBJ2-7 | 14 | TRBV29-1 | CSAISGIVSYEQYF
TRBJ1-2 | 13 | TRBV29-1 | CSVSTPTGQGYTF
TRBJ2-5 | 13 | TRBV20-1 | CSAGGQGFVTQYF
TRBJ2-7 | 13 | TRBV9 | CASSEGWDYEQYF
TRBJ1-2 | 15 | TRBV7-2 | CASSLGVGFGYGYTF
TRBJ2-5 | 16 | TRBV18 | CAGSPQGSVGQGTQYF
TRBJ1-6 | 13 | TRBV7-2 | CAGTRDRAPPLHF
TRBJ1-3 | 16 | TRBV7-9 | CASSFEGVISGNTIYF
TRBJ1-3 | 14 | TRBV7-9 | CASRLTGNGNTIYF
TRBJ1-1 | 15 | TRBV29-1 | CSVAGKDRANTEAFF
TRBJ2-5 | 14 | TRBV20-1 | CSAPRGTTMETQYF
TRBJ1-2 | 17 | TRBV2 | CASSGGGGQGAGYGYTF
TRBJ2-5 | 15 | TRBV7-3 | CASTLGGSRGETQHF
TRBJ1-2 | 11 | TRBV29-1 | CSTDKVYGYTF
TRBJ2-7 | 15 | TRBV7-2 | CASSLRGQSSYEQYF
TRBJ2-5 | 14 | TRBV29-1 | CSVRSGAYQETQYF
TRBJ1-4 | 15 | TRBV6-5 | CASSYQDRVNEKLFF
TRBJ1-2 | 11 | TRBV3-1 | CASSQSSGYTF
TRBJ1-2 | 15 | TRBV2 | CASSYVDRPNYGYTF
TRBJ1-5 | 13 | TRBV24-1 | CATSDTGASPQHF
TRBJ1-2 | 15 | TRBV5-1 | CASSLNGRANYGYTF
TRBJ2-7 | 13 | TRBV12-3/TRBV12-4 | CASSSSGSDEQYF
TRBJ1-2 | 12 | TRBV7-3 | CASSSRQYGYTF
TRBJ1-2 | 15 | TRBV20-1 | CSARDLRTGDYGYTF
TRBJ1-2 | 15 | TRBV6-5 | CASSLSFRGFYGYTF
TRBJ2-5 | 15 | TRBV6-5 | CASSYLGQEEETQYF
TRBJ2-2 | 13 | TRBV2 | CASSDRGTGELFF
TRBJ1-2 | 13 | TRBV2 | CASSSTAVSGYTF
TRBJ1-4 | 14 | TRBV7-9 | CASSLELGPEKLFF
TRBJ1-6 | 14 | TRBV7-9 | CASSLADGNSPLHF
TRBJ2-5 | 13 | TRBV12-3/TRBV12-4 | CASRASGQETQYF
TRBJ2-7 | 13 | TRBV7-2 | CASSRLGEYEQYF
TRBJ2-7 | 16 | TRBV10-3 | CAISEDRAGGGHEQYF
TRBJ1-2 | 15 | TRBV7-9 | CASSTTQGGAYGYTF
TRBJ1-1 | 15 | TRBV7-9 | CASSQVGRAGPEAFF
TRBJ2-2 | 13 | TRBV7-9 | CASSRTLAGELFF
TRBJ1-2 | 14 | TRBV2 | CASGWTGALYGYTF
TRBJ1-5 | 13 | TRBV29-1 | CSVQDTSNQPQHF
TRBJ1-3 | 12 | TRBV2 | CASRIVGNTIYF
TRBJ2-5 | 14 | TRBV20-1 | CSARGGGRVETQYF
TRBJ2-7 | 14 | TRBV11-1 | CASSLETEFYEQYF
TRBJ2-7 | 9 | TRBV29-1 | CSVCYEQYF
TRBJ2-1 | 16 | TRBV25-1 | CASSDHKMGQYNEQFF
TRBJ1-4 | 14 | TRBV16 | CASTPAGANEKLFF
TRBJ1-1 | 11 | TRBV10-3 | CATQGNTEAFF
TRBJ1-1 | 17 | TRBV15 | CATSDVGDVTMNTEAFF
TRBJ2-5 | 16 | TRBV24-1 | CATSDPQVENQETQYF
TRBJ1-1 | 14 | TRBV7-9 | CASSLQGIGTEAFF
TRBJ2-5 | 15 | TRBV2 | CASITGLSLGETQYF
TRBJ1-5 | 16 | TRBV7-6 | CASSVCRTGNYQPQHF
TRBJ1-3 | 15 | TRBV5-1 | CASSPQGKAGNTIYF
TRBJ2-5 | 15 | TRBV20-1 | CSAPPGGRLSETQYF
TRBJ1-4 | 15 | TRBV10-3 | CAISAGTATNEKLFF
TRBJ2-5 | 18 | TRBV11-2 | CASSQDAPRPSGRETQYF